Listed below are T cell receptor beta chains from one sample, sequenced in a study. TCRdb called the 5' RACE reads again in MiXCR, with one record for every CDR3 protein. The table shows approximately 21,000 distinct CDR3 sequences, with approximately 28% occurring only once. The sequenced material came from tumor-infiltrating naive CD4+ T cells sorted from the breast tumor. All receptors derive from a female donor with breast cancer. CDR3s include the opening cysteine and the closing phenylalanine or tryptophan. Fields, in order: clone size, CDR3 length, D gene, J gene, V gene, CDR3 protein, CDR3 DNA. The D gene is left open where the match is weak. Not all rows give a size; the values are once, few, many and, for expanded clones, a class.

many,13,NA,TRBJ2-1,TRBV27,CASSSGLGDEQFF,TGTGCCAGCAGTTCAGGACTCGGCGATGAGCAGTTCTTC
NA,13,NA,TRBJ2-3,TRBV20-1,CSADTTAVDTQYF,TGCAGTGCTGACACGACAGCAGTCGATACGCAGTATTTT
few,12,NA,TRBJ1-1,TRBV7-9,CASSLSSTPAFF,TGTGCCAGCAGCTTAAGTTCAACTCCCGCTTTCTTT
few,13,NA,TRBJ2-1,TRBV12-3/TRBV12-4,CASSQNRYNEQFF,TGTGCCAGCAGCCAGAATCGCTACAATGAGCAGTTCTTC
few,15,NA,TRBJ2-3,TRBV15,CATSRGPGTQNTQYF,TGTGCCACCAGCAGGGGCCCTGGGACACAGAATACGCAGTATTTT
NA,16,TRBD1,TRBJ1-5,TRBV6-5,CASSPSRGEWNQPQHF,TGTGCCAGCAGCCCCTCCAGGGGGGAGTGGAATCAGCCCCAGCATTTT
NA,13,NA,TRBJ2-1,TRBV29-1,CSARDSLVNEQFF,TGCAGCGCTAGGGACTCCCTAGTCAATGAGCAGTTCTTC
many,17,NA,TRBJ1-5,TRBV12-3/TRBV12-4,CASSLVVGPRGNQPQHF,TGTGCCAGCAGTTTAGTAGTGGGGCCGAGAGGGAATCAGCCCCAGCATTTT
medium-sized,15,NA,TRBJ2-1,TRBV11-2,CASSLAGWPYNEQFF,TGTGCCAGCAGCTTAGCAGGGTGGCCCTACAATGAGCAGTTCTTC
many,14,NA,TRBJ1-2,TRBV6-1,CASSESGANYGYTF,TGTGCCAGCAGTGAATCGGGGGCTAACTATGGCTACACCTTC
NA,13,TRBD1,TRBJ1-2,TRBV7-9,CASRAPDRDGYTF,TGTGCCAGCAGAGCTCCTGACAGGGATGGCTACACCTTC
NA,13,NA,TRBJ1-4,TRBV5-1,CASSLSGNEKLFF,TGCGCCAGCAGCTTGTCAGGGAATGAAAAACTGTTTTTT
medium-sized,14,NA,TRBJ1-5,TRBV24-1,CATSPREFGQPQHF,TGTGCCACCAGTCCAAGGGAGTTCGGTCAGCCCCAGCATTTT
NA,17,NA,TRBJ1-5,TRBV5-6,CASILTRGVYSNQPQHF,TGTGCCAGCATCTTGACCAGAGGAGTTTATAGCAATCAGCCCCAGCATTTT
NA,20,TRBD2,TRBJ2-1,TRBV5-1,CASSLLVSRRTSGKGNEQFF,TGCGCCAGCAGCTTGCTTGTGTCCCGGAGGACTAGCGGAAAAGGCAATGAGCAGTTCTTC
many,16,NA,TRBJ2-1,TRBV6-5,CASSYSIYHAGNEQFF,TGTGCCAGCAGTTACTCGATTTATCACGCCGGCAATGAGCAGTTCTTC
NA,15,NA,TRBJ1-1,TRBV5-1,CVSSGGGQKNTEASF,TGCGTCAGCAGTGGGGGTGGACAAAAGAACACTGAAGCTTCCTTT
NA,14,NA,TRBJ2-1,TRBV20-1,CSARVPRTNNEQFF,TGCAGTGCTAGAGTCCCCCGGACAAACAATGAGCAGTTCTTC
NA,15,TRBD1,TRBJ2-5,TRBV7-7,CASSRQGALQETQYF,TGTGCCAGCAGCCGGCAGGGGGCCCTCCAAGAGACCCAGTACTTC
NA,13,NA,TRBJ1-1,TRBV15,CATSRDQWTEAFF,TGTGCCACCAGCAGAGATCAGTGGACTGAAGCTTTCTTT
medium-sized,15,NA,TRBJ2-7,TRBV6-6,CASKLAPDLSYEQYF,TGTGCCAGCAAACTAGCCCCGGACCTCTCCTACGAGCAGTACTTC
NA,13,NA,TRBJ2-7,TRBV18,CASSPGLAYEQYF,TGTGCCAGCTCACCAGGTTTGGCCTACGAGCAGTACTTC
NA,14,NA,TRBJ1-1,TRBV5-1,CASSSGRMNTEAFF,TGCGCCAGCAGCTCGGGACGGATGAACACTGAAGCTTTCTTT